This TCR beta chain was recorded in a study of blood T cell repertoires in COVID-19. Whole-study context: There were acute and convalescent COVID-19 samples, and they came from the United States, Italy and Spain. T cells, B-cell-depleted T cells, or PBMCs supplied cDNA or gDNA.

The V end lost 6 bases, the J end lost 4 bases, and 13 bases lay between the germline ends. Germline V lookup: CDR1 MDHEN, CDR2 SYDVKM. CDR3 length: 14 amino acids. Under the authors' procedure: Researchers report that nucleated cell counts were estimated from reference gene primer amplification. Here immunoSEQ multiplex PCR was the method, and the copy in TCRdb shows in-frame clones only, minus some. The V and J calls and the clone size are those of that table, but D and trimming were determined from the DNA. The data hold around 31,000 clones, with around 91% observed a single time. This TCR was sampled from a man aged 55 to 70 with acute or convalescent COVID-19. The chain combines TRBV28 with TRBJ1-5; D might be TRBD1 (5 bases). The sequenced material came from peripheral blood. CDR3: CASRMGGFNQPQHF. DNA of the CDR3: TGTGCCAGCAGAATGGGGGGATTTAATCAGCCCCAGCATTTT.